This is a list of T cell receptor beta chains from one sample in a study of shared clonotypes between healthy human individuals. TCRdb's copy holds only in-frame clones and misses some; the assay was immunoSEQ multiplex PCR. The sample records approximately 500,000 clones, roughly 95% being singletons. The specimen sequenced was naive CD4+ T cells sorted from blood. Receptors were obtained from a woman in her twenties or thirties in good health. Both conserved end residues are part of each CDR3. The order of the fields is V gene, J gene, D gene, clone size, CDR3 DNA, CDR3 protein. The D gene is left open where the match is weak. Expanded clones are given a class, and other clones once, few, many or no size at all.

v_call: TRBV7-8; j_call: TRBJ2-2; d_call: -; clone_size: -; cdr3_nt: TGTGCCAGCAGCTTAGCTCTTCCGAACACCGGGGAGCTGTTTTTT; cdr3_aa: CASSLALPNTGELFF
v_call: TRBV28; j_call: TRBJ2-3; d_call: -; clone_size: -; cdr3_nt: TGTGCCAGCACCCGGACAGTTTCTAGCACAGATACGCAGTATTTT; cdr3_aa: CASTRTVSSTDTQYF
v_call: TRBV29-1; j_call: TRBJ2-7; d_call: TRBD2; clone_size: once; cdr3_nt: TGCAGCGTTGAAGATAGGCTAGCGGGGGTATCCTACGAGCAGTACTTC; cdr3_aa: CSVEDRLAGVSYEQYF
v_call: TRBV27; j_call: TRBJ2-7; d_call: -; clone_size: once; cdr3_nt: TGTGCCAGCAGTTTATGGGGCTCCTACGAGCAGTACTTC; cdr3_aa: CASSLWGSYEQYF
v_call: TRBV18; j_call: TRBJ2-7; d_call: TRBD2; clone_size: -; cdr3_nt: TGTGCCAGCTCACACCCGGTTGGGAGGGCCGGCGAGCAGTACTTC; cdr3_aa: CASSHPVGRAGEQYF
v_call: TRBV6-5; j_call: TRBJ1-4; d_call: -; clone_size: -; cdr3_nt: TGTGCCAGCAGCTACGGATCGGGGGGCCTAAATGAAAAACTGTTTTTT; cdr3_aa: CASSYGSGGLNEKLFF
v_call: TRBV5-4; j_call: TRBJ1-1; d_call: -; clone_size: -; cdr3_nt: TGTGCCAGCAGCCCCCCCAACAGACAAATGAACACTGAAGCTTTCTTT; cdr3_aa: CASSPPNRQMNTEAFF
v_call: TRBV5-4; j_call: TRBJ1-2; d_call: TRBD1; clone_size: -; cdr3_nt: TGTGCCAGCAGCTTGCCAGGGGGCTATGGCTACACCTTC; cdr3_aa: CASSLPGGYGYTF
v_call: TRBV2; j_call: TRBJ1-1; d_call: TRBD1; clone_size: -; cdr3_nt: TGTGCCAGAGGACAGGGGGCGAGGACTGAAGCTTTCTTT; cdr3_aa: CARGQGARTEAFF
v_call: TRBV7-2; j_call: TRBJ1-2; d_call: -; clone_size: -; cdr3_nt: TGTGCCAGCAGCTTAGGTACCCTAACTAACTATGGCTACACCTTC; cdr3_aa: CASSLGTLTNYGYTF
v_call: TRBV4-1; j_call: TRBJ1-1; d_call: -; clone_size: -; cdr3_nt: TGCGCCAGCAGCAAACCGACAGACCGGAACACTGAAGCTTTCTTT; cdr3_aa: CASSKPTDRNTEAFF
v_call: TRBV7-2; j_call: TRBJ2-7; d_call: TRBD2; clone_size: -; cdr3_nt: TGTGCCAGCAGCTTTTTGGGACTAGCGATATACGAGCAGTACTTC; cdr3_aa: CASSFLGLAIYEQYF
v_call: TRBV20-1; j_call: TRBJ2-4; d_call: -; clone_size: -; cdr3_nt: TGCAGTTGGCTCGACAAAAACATTCAGTACTTC; cdr3_aa: CSWLDKNIQYF
v_call: TRBV19; j_call: TRBJ1-5; d_call: -; clone_size: once; cdr3_nt: TGTGCCAGTAGTATAACGAGTTACCATAGCAATCAGCCCCAGCATTTT; cdr3_aa: CASSITSYHSNQPQHF
v_call: TRBV13; j_call: TRBJ2-6; d_call: -; clone_size: -; cdr3_nt: TGTGCCAGCAGCTTACGTCCCTTTCAAGACAGCTCTGGGGCCAACGTCCTGACTTTC; cdr3_aa: CASSLRPFQDSSGANVLTF
v_call: TRBV7-2; j_call: TRBJ1-5; d_call: -; clone_size: -; cdr3_nt: TGTGCCAGCAGCTTCCCGGGGTTCCAGCCCCAGCATTTT; cdr3_aa: CASSFPGFQPQHF
v_call: TRBV28; j_call: TRBJ2-2; d_call: TRBD2; clone_size: -; cdr3_nt: TGTGCCAGCACCGTGGGGGAGGGGCGCAACACCGGGGAGCTGTTTTTT; cdr3_aa: CASTVGEGRNTGELFF
v_call: TRBV28; j_call: TRBJ1-2; d_call: -; clone_size: once; cdr3_nt: TGTGCCAGCCTATCAGGGGCCCACCTTAACTATGGCTACACCTTC; cdr3_aa: CASLSGAHLNYGYTF
v_call: TRBV5-8; j_call: TRBJ1-5; d_call: TRBD1; clone_size: -; cdr3_nt: TGTGCCAGCAGCGGGGGACAGGGATCGACCCCTAGCAATCAGCCCCAGCATTTT; cdr3_aa: CASSGGQGSTPSNQPQHF
v_call: TRBV27; j_call: TRBJ1-1; d_call: -; clone_size: -; cdr3_nt: TGTGCCAGCAGTTTATATGGAGGGGGAAACACTGAAGCTTTCTTT; cdr3_aa: CASSLYGGGNTEAFF
v_call: TRBV11-2; j_call: TRBJ2-7; d_call: TRBD1; clone_size: -; cdr3_nt: TGTGCCAGCAGCCTCCCCTCAGGGGGCAACGACGAGCAGTACTTC; cdr3_aa: CASSLPSGGNDEQYF
v_call: TRBV28; j_call: TRBJ2-3; d_call: -; clone_size: -; cdr3_nt: TGTGCCAGCAGCTCAGTGTCAGATACGCAGTATTTT; cdr3_aa: CASSSVSDTQYF
v_call: TRBV28; j_call: TRBJ2-5; d_call: -; clone_size: -; cdr3_nt: TGTGCCACTAACAGGGTTGAGGAGACCCAGTACTTC; cdr3_aa: CATNRVEETQYF
v_call: TRBV5-8; j_call: TRBJ1-4; d_call: -; clone_size: -; cdr3_nt: TGTGCCAGCAGCTTGCTTCGTTTCGCAGCAACTAATGAAAAACTGTTTTTT; cdr3_aa: CASSLLRFAATNEKLFF
v_call: TRBV5-1; j_call: TRBJ2-1; d_call: TRBD2; clone_size: -; cdr3_nt: TGCGCCAGCAGCTGGTTCCCCGGAGCGGGGTCCTACAATGAGCAGTTCTTC; cdr3_aa: CASSWFPGAGSYNEQFF
v_call: TRBV2; j_call: TRBJ2-7; d_call: TRBD1; clone_size: -; cdr3_nt: TGTGCCAGTTGGGGACAGTTTATCGACGAGCAGTACTTC; cdr3_aa: CASWGQFIDEQYF
v_call: TRBV30; j_call: TRBJ2-3; d_call: -; clone_size: -; cdr3_nt: TGTGCCTACTCTTGGGATACGCAGTATTTT; cdr3_aa: CAYSWDTQYF
v_call: TRBV28; j_call: TRBJ1-2; d_call: -; clone_size: -; cdr3_nt: TGTGCCAGCAGTTTACTCGGGACCCTAAAGGGCTACACCTTC; cdr3_aa: CASSLLGTLKGYTF
v_call: TRBV9; j_call: TRBJ2-7; d_call: -; clone_size: -; cdr3_nt: TGTGCCAGCAGCGTATTGCCGGTAACCTACGAGCAGTACTTC; cdr3_aa: CASSVLPVTYEQYF
v_call: TRBV6-5; j_call: TRBJ2-1; d_call: -; clone_size: -; cdr3_nt: TGTGCCAGCAGTTATGGCGGGATAGGAAATGAGCAGTTCTTC; cdr3_aa: CASSYGGIGNEQFF
v_call: TRBV29-1; j_call: TRBJ2-7; d_call: -; clone_size: -; cdr3_nt: TGCAGCGTTTTACTGTTTAACTACGAGCAGTACTTC; cdr3_aa: CSVLLFNYEQYF
v_call: TRBV30; j_call: TRBJ1-3; d_call: -; clone_size: -; cdr3_nt: TGTGCCTGGGTGTGGATCAGAAACACCATATATTTT; cdr3_aa: CAWVWIRNTIYF
v_call: TRBV27; j_call: TRBJ2-7; d_call: -; clone_size: -; cdr3_nt: TGTGCCAGCGGGAGGGACAGTCTCCCCTACGAGCAGTACTTC; cdr3_aa: CASGRDSLPYEQYF
v_call: TRBV10-3; j_call: TRBJ1-5; d_call: -; clone_size: -; cdr3_nt: TGTGCCGTCTCGGGTTCGGGCCAGCCCCAGCATTTT; cdr3_aa: CAVSGSGQPQHF
v_call: TRBV6-6; j_call: TRBJ2-7; d_call: TRBD1; clone_size: once; cdr3_nt: TGTGCCAGCAGCCCAGGGACAGTTTACGAGCAGTACTTC; cdr3_aa: CASSPGTVYEQYF
v_call: TRBV7-9; j_call: TRBJ2-5; d_call: TRBD2; clone_size: -; cdr3_nt: TGTGCCAGCAGCTTAAGAGCGGGAGCCCAGGTGGTAGAGACCCAGTACTTC; cdr3_aa: CASSLRAGAQVVETQYF
v_call: TRBV28; j_call: TRBJ1-6; d_call: -; clone_size: -; cdr3_nt: TGTGCCAGCAGTGGAACAGGGTTCAATTCACCCCTCCACTTT; cdr3_aa: CASSGTGFNSPLHF
v_call: TRBV4-2; j_call: TRBJ1-1; d_call: TRBD1; clone_size: -; cdr3_nt: TGTGCCAGCAGCGGACAGGGGGACCAGGGGACTGAAGCTTTCTTT; cdr3_aa: CASSGQGDQGTEAFF
v_call: TRBV7-9; j_call: TRBJ2-5; d_call: TRBD2; clone_size: -; cdr3_nt: TGTGCCAGCAGCTTAGGACTAGCACAAGAGACCCAGTACTTC; cdr3_aa: CASSLGLAQETQYF
v_call: TRBV6-6; j_call: TRBJ2-7; d_call: -; clone_size: -; cdr3_nt: TGTGCCAGCAGGAGACTCTACGAGCAGTACTTC; cdr3_aa: CASRRLYEQYF
v_call: TRBV6-5; j_call: TRBJ1-1; d_call: TRBD1; clone_size: -; cdr3_nt: TGTGCCAGTGAAACAGGGGGCATGTCGAACACTGAAGCTTTCTTT; cdr3_aa: CASETGGMSNTEAFF
v_call: TRBV4-1; j_call: TRBJ2-7; d_call: -; clone_size: -; cdr3_nt: TGCGCCAGCAGCCAAGATCTCGGAACGGGCTACGAGCAGTACTTC; cdr3_aa: CASSQDLGTGYEQYF
v_call: TRBV6-5; j_call: TRBJ2-1; d_call: -; clone_size: -; cdr3_nt: TGTGCCAGCAGTTACGAGGGAGTGGGGAACAATGAGCAGTTCTTC; cdr3_aa: CASSYEGVGNNEQFF
v_call: TRBV15; j_call: TRBJ1-1; d_call: -; clone_size: -; cdr3_nt: TGTGCCACCAGCAACCCCGTAGCGGGGAACACTGAAGCTTTCTTT; cdr3_aa: CATSNPVAGNTEAFF
v_call: TRBV28; j_call: TRBJ2-7; d_call: -; clone_size: -; cdr3_nt: TGTGCCAGCAGTACATACGAGCAGTACTTC; cdr3_aa: CASSTYEQYF
v_call: TRBV7-8; j_call: TRBJ2-7; d_call: -; clone_size: -; cdr3_nt: TGTGCCAGCACTAAAAGTCGGAGCCCCATCTCCTACGAGCAGTACTTC; cdr3_aa: CASTKSRSPISYEQYF
v_call: TRBV27; j_call: TRBJ1-1; d_call: -; clone_size: -; cdr3_nt: TGTGCCAGCAGTAACGACAGGTCGCCGGAGAACACTGAAGCTTTCTTT; cdr3_aa: CASSNDRSPENTEAFF
v_call: TRBV25-1; j_call: TRBJ1-1; d_call: -; clone_size: -; cdr3_nt: TGTGCCAGCAGGGAGTCTGGGGGGATGGGCACTGAAGCTTTCTTT; cdr3_aa: CASRESGGMGTEAFF
v_call: TRBV10-1; j_call: TRBJ1-5; d_call: TRBD1; clone_size: -; cdr3_nt: TGCGCCAGGACAGGGTTTAGGAATCAGCCCCAGCATTTT; cdr3_aa: CARTGFRNQPQHF
v_call: TRBV4-1; j_call: TRBJ1-5; d_call: TRBD1; clone_size: once; cdr3_nt: TGCGCCAGCAGCCGACAGGGTGATAGCAATCAGCCCCAGCATTTT; cdr3_aa: CASSRQGDSNQPQHF
v_call: TRBV18; j_call: TRBJ2-5; d_call: TRBD2; clone_size: -; cdr3_nt: TGTGCCAGCTCACCACCCGGACTAGCGGGAGGACCGGAGACCCAGTACTTC; cdr3_aa: CASSPPGLAGGPETQYF
v_call: TRBV28; j_call: TRBJ1-2; d_call: TRBD1; clone_size: -; cdr3_nt: TGTGCCAGCAGTTTGGACAGGGGTTATGGCTACACCTTC; cdr3_aa: CASSLDRGYGYTF
v_call: TRBV7-3; j_call: TRBJ2-1; d_call: TRBD2; clone_size: -; cdr3_nt: TGTGCCAGCAGCTCAGGACTAGCGATAAATGAGCAGTTCTTC; cdr3_aa: CASSSGLAINEQFF
v_call: TRBV25-1; j_call: TRBJ1-3; d_call: -; clone_size: -; cdr3_nt: TGTGCCAGCAGTGAATCTGGGAGCTCTGGAAACACCATATATTTT; cdr3_aa: CASSESGSSGNTIYF
v_call: TRBV28; j_call: TRBJ2-7; d_call: -; clone_size: -; cdr3_nt: TGTGCCAGCAGTTTAAGGTCCTCCATAAGCTACGAGCAGTACTTC; cdr3_aa: CASSLRSSISYEQYF
v_call: TRBV5-1; j_call: TRBJ1-1; d_call: -; clone_size: -; cdr3_nt: TGCGCCAGCAGCTTGGGAGAAGGGGCCCCTCCGGGGAAAGCTTTCTTT; cdr3_aa: CASSLGEGAPPGKAFF
v_call: TRBV6-6; j_call: TRBJ1-1; d_call: -; clone_size: -; cdr3_nt: TGTGCCAGCAGTTACTGGGGGAACACTGAAGCTTTCTTT; cdr3_aa: CASSYWGNTEAFF
v_call: TRBV7-2; j_call: TRBJ2-7; d_call: -; clone_size: -; cdr3_nt: TGTGCCAGCCGGAAGAGCTACGAGCAGTACTTC; cdr3_aa: CASRKSYEQYF
v_call: TRBV19; j_call: TRBJ1-2; d_call: -; clone_size: -; cdr3_nt: TGTGCCAGTAGTATCCCGGGACACGGGAACTATGGCTACACCTTC; cdr3_aa: CASSIPGHGNYGYTF
v_call: TRBV5-1; j_call: TRBJ1-1; d_call: -; clone_size: -; cdr3_nt: TGCGCCAGCAGCTTGGCTCGGGGGAACACTGAAGCTTTCTTT; cdr3_aa: CASSLARGNTEAFF